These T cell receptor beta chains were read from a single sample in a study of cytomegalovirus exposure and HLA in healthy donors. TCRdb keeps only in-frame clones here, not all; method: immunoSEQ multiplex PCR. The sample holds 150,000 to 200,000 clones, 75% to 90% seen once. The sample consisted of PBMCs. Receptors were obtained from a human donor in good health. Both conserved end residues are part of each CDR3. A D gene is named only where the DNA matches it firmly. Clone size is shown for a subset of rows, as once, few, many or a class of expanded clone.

cdr3_aa: CAISESTGTEQFF
cdr3_nt: TGTGCCATCAGTGAGTCCACAGGGACAGAGCAGTTCTTC
j_call: TRBJ2-1
d_call: NA
clone_size: once
v_call: TRBV10-3

cdr3_aa: CASSNRVEETQYF
cdr3_nt: TGTGCCAGCAGTAATAGAGTTGAAGAGACCCAGTACTTC
j_call: TRBJ2-5
d_call: NA
clone_size: NA
v_call: TRBV6-5

cdr3_aa: CASSWRTDLAKNIQYF
cdr3_nt: TGTGCCAGCAGCTGGAGGACAGATCTAGCCAAAAACATTCAGTACTTC
j_call: TRBJ2-4
d_call: NA
clone_size: NA
v_call: TRBV5-6

cdr3_aa: CASRFRQSGWYEQYF
cdr3_nt: TGTGCCAGCCGATTCAGACAGTCTGGGTGGTACGAGCAGTACTTC
j_call: TRBJ2-7
d_call: NA
clone_size: NA
v_call: TRBV6-1

cdr3_aa: CASRTSGTSGGKQYF
cdr3_nt: TGTGCCAGCCGGACCTCGGGGACTAGCGGGGGAAAGCAGTACTTC
j_call: TRBJ2-7
d_call: TRBD2
clone_size: NA
v_call: TRBV6-1

cdr3_aa: CATSGTGTSANNEQFF
cdr3_nt: TGTGCCACCAGCGGTACCGGGACTAGCGCCAACAATGAGCAGTTCTTC
j_call: TRBJ2-1
d_call: TRBD2
clone_size: NA
v_call: TRBV15

cdr3_aa: CASSLVQGAPEAFF
cdr3_nt: TGCGCCAGCAGCTTGGTTCAGGGCGCCCCTGAAGCTTTCTTT
j_call: TRBJ1-1
d_call: NA
clone_size: few
v_call: TRBV5-1

cdr3_aa: CASSPGGTNTEAFF
cdr3_nt: TGTGCCAGCAGTCCAGGTGGAACAAACACTGAAGCTTTCTTT
j_call: TRBJ1-1
d_call: NA
clone_size: NA
v_call: TRBV28

cdr3_aa: CASSAGQGAYGYTF
cdr3_nt: TGTGCCAGCAGCGCGGGACAGGGGGCCTATGGCTACACCTTC
j_call: TRBJ1-2
d_call: TRBD1
clone_size: NA
v_call: TRBV28

cdr3_aa: CAIQTGANYGYTF
cdr3_nt: TGTGCCATACAAACAGGGGCAAACTATGGCTACACCTTC
j_call: TRBJ1-2
d_call: TRBD1
clone_size: once
v_call: TRBV10-3

cdr3_aa: CASSPGLADYEQYF
cdr3_nt: TGTGCCAGCAGCCCTGGCTTAGCCGATTACGAGCAGTACTTC
j_call: TRBJ2-7
d_call: NA
clone_size: few
v_call: TRBV7-6

cdr3_aa: CASSRNRNLHEQYF
cdr3_nt: TGTGCCAGCAGCCGGAACAGGAACCTCCACGAGCAGTACTTC
j_call: TRBJ2-7
d_call: NA
clone_size: NA
v_call: TRBV14

cdr3_aa: CASSQDGQYGYTF
cdr3_nt: TGTGCCAGCAGCCAGGATGGACAGTACGGCTACACCTTC
j_call: TRBJ1-2
d_call: NA
clone_size: NA
v_call: TRBV14

cdr3_aa: CASSLDLRGQHTF
cdr3_nt: TGTGCCAGCAGCTTAGATCTTCGGGGACAGCACACCTTC
j_call: TRBJ2-7
d_call: TRBD1
clone_size: NA
v_call: TRBV11-2

cdr3_aa: CASSVDGSEGYEQYF
cdr3_nt: TGTGCCAGCAGCGTAGACGGGTCAGAGGGATACGAGCAGTACTTC
j_call: TRBJ2-7
d_call: NA
clone_size: NA
v_call: TRBV9

cdr3_aa: CATSREETQYF
cdr3_nt: TGTGCCACTAGCCGGGAAGAGACCCAGTACTTC
j_call: TRBJ2-5
d_call: NA
clone_size: once
v_call: TRBV2

cdr3_aa: CSVVNSGGYTGELFF
cdr3_nt: TGCAGCGTTGTTAATAGCGGGGGGTACACCGGGGAGCTGTTTTTT
j_call: TRBJ2-2
d_call: TRBD2
clone_size: once
v_call: TRBV29-1

cdr3_aa: CASSRGSGNTIYF
cdr3_nt: TGTGCCAGCAGTAGGGGATCTGGAAACACCATATATTTT
j_call: TRBJ1-3
d_call: NA
clone_size: once
v_call: TRBV6-5

cdr3_aa: CAISEWTGGVVEQYF
cdr3_nt: TGTGCCATCAGTGAGTGGACAGGGGGGGTAGTGGAGCAGTACTTC
j_call: TRBJ2-7
d_call: TRBD1
clone_size: NA
v_call: TRBV10-3

cdr3_aa: CASSPQGAPTEAFF
cdr3_nt: TGTGCCAGCTCACCACAGGGGGCGCCCACTGAAGCTTTCTTT
j_call: TRBJ1-1
d_call: TRBD1
clone_size: NA
v_call: TRBV18

cdr3_aa: CASSGYRDKSSNQPQHF
cdr3_nt: TGTGCCAGCAGTGGCTACCGGGACAAGAGTAGCAATCAGCCCCAGCATTTT
j_call: TRBJ1-5
d_call: NA
clone_size: few
v_call: TRBV6-1

cdr3_aa: CASFKDGLAHTGELFF
cdr3_nt: TGTGCCAGTTTCAAGGATGGACTAGCCCACACCGGGGAGCTGTTTTTT
j_call: TRBJ2-2
d_call: TRBD2
clone_size: NA
v_call: TRBV27

cdr3_aa: CASSYSSADTQYF
cdr3_nt: TGTGCCAGCAGTTATTCGAGCGCAGATACGCAGTATTTT
j_call: TRBJ2-3
d_call: NA
clone_size: NA
v_call: TRBV6-6

cdr3_aa: CASSLGGDQPQHF
cdr3_nt: TGTGCCAGCAGCTTAGGCGGGGATCAGCCCCAGCATTTT
j_call: TRBJ1-5
d_call: NA
clone_size: once
v_call: TRBV7-9

cdr3_aa: CASSSLGRGAFF
cdr3_nt: TGTGCCAGCAGCTCCCTAGGACGGGGAGCTTTCTTT
j_call: TRBJ1-1
d_call: NA
clone_size: NA
v_call: TRBV7-9

cdr3_aa: CASSPPDNQETQYF
cdr3_nt: TGTGCCAGCTCACCACCCGACAACCAAGAGACCCAGTACTTC
j_call: TRBJ2-5
d_call: NA
clone_size: once
v_call: TRBV18

cdr3_aa: CASKRSGPSTDTQYF
cdr3_nt: TGTGCCAGTAAAAGGTCAGGTCCTAGCACAGATACGCAGTATTTT
j_call: TRBJ2-3
d_call: NA
clone_size: once
v_call: TRBV7-9

cdr3_aa: CASSTGVYYGYTF
cdr3_nt: TGTGCTTCCTCTACAGGGGTCTACTATGGCTACACCTTC
j_call: TRBJ1-2
d_call: TRBD1
clone_size: NA
v_call: TRBV12-5

cdr3_aa: CASSAEGVYEQYF
cdr3_nt: TGCGCCAGCAGTGCCGAGGGAGTCTACGAGCAGTACTTC
j_call: TRBJ2-7
d_call: NA
clone_size: NA
v_call: TRBV10-1

cdr3_aa: CASSLAGERETQYF
cdr3_nt: TGCGCCAGCAGCTTGGCGGGGGAGAGGGAGACCCAGTACTTC
j_call: TRBJ2-5
d_call: NA
clone_size: NA
v_call: TRBV5-1

cdr3_aa: CASSIGQGRHSPLHF
cdr3_nt: TGCGCCAGCAGCATAGGACAGGGAAGACATTCACCCCTCCACTTT
j_call: TRBJ1-6
d_call: TRBD1
clone_size: NA
v_call: TRBV5-1

cdr3_aa: CASSLPGGTYEQYF
cdr3_nt: TGCGCCAGCAGCCTACCAGGGGGCACCTACGAGCAGTACTTC
j_call: TRBJ2-7
d_call: TRBD1
clone_size: NA
v_call: TRBV5-1

cdr3_aa: CASSLSPGGTIDSPLHF
cdr3_nt: TGTGCCAGCAGCTTGTCACCAGGGGGCACGATTGATTCACCCCTCCACTTT
j_call: TRBJ1-6
d_call: TRBD1
clone_size: NA
v_call: TRBV5-6

cdr3_aa: CSVSRGDREQYF
cdr3_nt: TGCAGCGTTAGCCGGGGAGATCGGGAGCAGTACTTC
j_call: TRBJ2-7
d_call: NA
clone_size: NA
v_call: TRBV29-1

cdr3_aa: CASSRMATTEAFF
cdr3_nt: TGTGCCAGTTCACGTATGGCCACCACTGAAGCTTTCTTT
j_call: TRBJ1-1
d_call: NA
clone_size: NA
v_call: TRBV18

cdr3_aa: CASSVASFVEETQYF
cdr3_nt: TGTGCCAGCAGCGTAGCTAGCTTTGTGGAGGAGACCCAGTACTTC
j_call: TRBJ2-5
d_call: NA
clone_size: once
v_call: TRBV7-9

cdr3_aa: CASSQDTDSAGYGYTF
cdr3_nt: TGCGCCAGCAGCCAAGATACCGATTCCGCGGGCTATGGCTACACCTTC
j_call: TRBJ1-2
d_call: NA
clone_size: NA
v_call: TRBV4-3

cdr3_aa: CASSLGYSMSGNGYTF
cdr3_nt: TGTGCCAGCAGCTTAGGTTACAGTATGTCTGGTAATGGCTACACCTTC
j_call: TRBJ1-2
d_call: NA
clone_size: few
v_call: TRBV7-2

cdr3_aa: CASSELLSGGALPGEQYF
cdr3_nt: TGTGCCAGCAGTGAACTCCTTAGCGGGGGGGCCCTTCCTGGCGAGCAGTACTTC
j_call: TRBJ2-7
d_call: TRBD2
clone_size: NA
v_call: TRBV6-1

cdr3_aa: CASSLAGPELLLPYGYTF
cdr3_nt: TGTGCCAGCAGCTTAGCGGGGCCTGAACTTCTCTTACCGTATGGCTACACCTTC
j_call: TRBJ1-2
d_call: NA
clone_size: once
v_call: TRBV7-9

cdr3_aa: CASSANRDRNYEQYF
cdr3_nt: TGTGCCAGCAGCGCGAATCGGGACAGAAACTACGAGCAGTACTTC
j_call: TRBJ2-7
d_call: TRBD1
clone_size: NA
v_call: TRBV9

cdr3_aa: CASSQVDSSWGTEAFF
cdr3_nt: TGCGCCAGCAGCCAGGTGGACTCCTCGTGGGGCACTGAAGCTTTCTTT
j_call: TRBJ1-1
d_call: NA
clone_size: NA
v_call: TRBV4-3

cdr3_aa: CANVTGMNTEAFF
cdr3_nt: TGTGCTAACGTCACAGGCATGAACACTGAAGCTTTCTTT
j_call: TRBJ1-1
d_call: NA
clone_size: NA
v_call: TRBV12-5

cdr3_aa: CASSLYWDSSSGNTIYF
cdr3_nt: TGTGCCAGCAGTTTATATTGGGACTCAAGCTCTGGAAACACCATATATTTT
j_call: TRBJ1-3
d_call: NA
clone_size: NA
v_call: TRBV28

cdr3_aa: CASIPTRQGSYSGANVLTF
cdr3_nt: TGTGCCAGCATTCCGACCCGACAGGGGTCTTATTCTGGGGCCAACGTCCTGACTTTC
j_call: TRBJ2-6
d_call: TRBD1
clone_size: NA
v_call: TRBV2

cdr3_aa: CASSLGNGQGAYNEQFF
cdr3_nt: TGCGCCAGCAGCCTAGGAAACGGACAGGGGGCCTACAATGAGCAGTTCTTC
j_call: TRBJ2-1
d_call: TRBD1
clone_size: NA
v_call: TRBV4-3